The next 11 T cell receptor beta chains were all read from a single sample in a study of T cell changes during pregnancy in multiple sclerosis. The repertoire was sequenced with immunoSEQ multiplex PCR; TCRdb's copy has only in-frame clones and lacks some. Of approximately 30,000 clones detected, roughly nine tenths appear once; the ten largest clones hold around a tenth. The sequencing used CD8+ T cells from peripheral blood mononuclear cells, collected before pregnancy. Source of these receptors: a female donor with multiple sclerosis, enrolled in a pregnancy study.

This CDR3 reads CSDAGTGGNYGYTF. CDR3 DNA sequence: TGCAGCGACGCCGGGACAGGGGGTAACTATGGCTACACCTTC. The chain links TRBV29-1 to TRBJ1-2, with 11 bases aligning to TRBD1. V lost 7 bases and J lost 1; bases outside the gene matches: 5. CDR3 length: 14 residues. The germline gives CDR1 SQVTM, CDR2 ANQGSEA.

The table lists this clone with a few counts. CDR3 sequence: CASSLAGVNTEAFF. In nucleotides, the CDR3 is TGTGCCAGCAGCTTAGCAGGGGTGAACACTGAAGCTTTCTTT. The genes are TRBV7-9 and TRBJ1-1, with a possible D match to TRBD1 (5 bases). Trimming removed 0 bases from V and 0 bases from J, with 5 bases in between. The CDR3 is 14 amino acids. Germline assignment: CDR1 SEHNR and CDR2 FQNEAQ (reference sequence). Together with reference TRBV7-9 and TRBJ1-1, the CDR3 gives the full variable domain: DTGVSQNPRHKITKRGQNVTFRCDPISEHNRLYWYRQTLGQGPEFLTYFQNEAQLEKSRLLSDRFSAERPKGSFSTLEIQRTEQGDSAMYLCASSLAGVNTEAFFGQGTRLTVV.

This chain joins TRBV11-2 and TRBJ2-3; D perhaps matches TRBD1 (5 bases). The V end lost 4 bases, the J end lost 0 bases, and 11 bases lay between the germline ends. This CDR3 contains 15 residues. The V gene's germline CDR1 is SGHAT and CDR2 FQNNGV. CDR3 coding DNA: TGTGCCAGCAGCTCCGTGTACAGGAGCACAGATACGCAGTATTTT. It translates to CASSSVYRSTDTQYF.

V gene TRBV10-2 combines with J gene TRBJ2-1; 8 bases fit TRBD2. Germline values: CDR1 WSHSY, CDR2 SAAADI. The CDR3 sequence is 14 residues long. Germline trimming cut 5 bases from V and 6 bases from J; bases unmatched to any gene: 6. The CDR3 loop is CASSRGGTSNEQFF. The CDR3 DNA sequence: TGCGCCAGCAGTCGGGGGGGGACTTCCAATGAGCAGTTCTTC.

V gene TRBV7-8 combines with J gene TRBJ2-7; 12 nucleotides align to TRBD2. CDR1 and CDR2 from the germline V gene are SGHVS and FQNEAQ. The V and J ends lost 1 base and 7 bases, in that order; junction bases with no gene match: 5. This CDR3 region has 15 residues. Here the CDR3 reads CASSLGASGRVEQYF. The CDR3 DNA is TGTGCCAGCAGCTTAGGGGCTAGCGGGAGGGTAGAGCAGTACTTC.

The chain has TRBV2 and TRBJ1-1; weak D call: TRBD1 (6 bases). The V gene lost 5 bases and the J gene lost 1 base, with 17 bases spanning the gap. The length of the CDR3 is 16 residues. Germline loops: CDR1 SNHLY, CDR2 FYNNEI. CDR3 sequence reads: CASSYTGILTNTEAFF. The DNA of the CDR3 is TGTGCCAGCAGTTATACAGGGATCCTAACGAACACTGAAGCTTTCTTT. The complete variable domain, with remaining parts taken from reference TRBV2 and TRBJ1-1, reads EPEVTQTPSHQVTQMGQEVILRCVPISNHLYFYWYRQILGQKVEFLVSFYNNEISEKSEIFDDQFSVERPDGSNFTLKIRSTKLEDSAMYFCASSYTGILTNTEAFFGQGTRLTVV.

The chain couples TRBV5-4 to TRBJ2-1; the match to TRBD2 covers 7 bases. Germline CDR1 and CDR2: SGHNT and YYREEE (reference sequence). This CDR3 has 14 amino acids. Losses at the gene ends were 0 bases for V and 7 bases for J; bases not matched to a gene: 4. In DNA, the CDR3 is TGTGCCAGCAGCTTGGGGGTCGGGGGGAATGAGCAGTTCTTC. Protein sequence: CASSLGVGGNEQFF.

The rearrangement joins TRBV6-5 to TRBJ2-7; 7 bases map to TRBD1. Germline V gives CDR1 MNHEY, CDR2 SVGAGI. The CDR3 is 14 amino acids. V lost 3 bases, J lost 1 base, and 3 bases stayed unmatched. In DNA, the CDR3 is TGTGCCAGCAGTTATGGGGACAGTTCCTACGAGCAGTACTTC. Protein: CASSYGDSSYEQYF.

J is TRBJ2-3 and V is TRBV29-1, with D unresolved. The V end lost 7 bases, the J end lost 5 bases, and 25 bases lay between the germline ends. CDR1 is SQVTM and CDR2 is ANQGSEA in the germline V gene. This CDR3 has 16 amino acids. In nucleotides, the CDR3 is TGCAGCGGCCGCGAGGTCACGAACCCCGAAGTAGATACGCAGTATTTT. Amino acids: CSGREVTNPEVDTQYF.

V and J are TRBV2 and TRBJ2-3, with TRBD1 matching over 7 bases. CDR1 and CDR2 (germline): SNHLY, FYNNEI. CDR3 length: 15 residues. Unmatched junction bases numbered 11, after V lost 9 bases and J lost 2 bases. Here the CDR3 reads CASQPTGSVTDTQYF. In nucleotides, the CDR3 is TGTGCCAGTCAACCGACAGGGTCGGTCACAGATACGCAGTATTTT.

The rearrangement joins TRBV28 to TRBJ2-7, with D possibly TRBD2 on 5 matching bases. V was clipped by 7 bases and J by 2 bases, with 12 bases between them. The CDR3 has 13 amino acids. CDR1 is MDHEN, CDR2 SYDVKM, per germline. CDR3 bases: TGTGCCAGCATTAGAACGGGGACCTACGAGCAGTACTTC. As protein: CASIRTGTYEQYF.